The 2 T cell receptor beta chains in this list originate from one sample, sequenced in a study of blood T cell repertoires in COVID-19. The table came from immunoSEQ multiplex PCR; TCRdb's copy has only in-frame clones and leaves some out. This table holds 100,000 to 150,000 clones, 75% to 90% found once. What was sequenced was peripheral blood. The receptors here all came from a woman older than 75 with COVID-19, enrolled during active disease.

The CDR3 sequence is CASSPSPGQKAYGYTF. Here the CDR3 DNA reads TGTGCCAGTAGTCCTTCACCGGGACAGAAGGCCTATGGCTACACCTTC. This chain joins TRBV19 and TRBJ1-2; 7 bases are a match to TRBD1. CDR1 and CDR2 from the germline V gene are LNHDA and SQIVND (reference sequence). CDR3 length: 16 residues. V lost 5 bases and J lost 4; bases outside the gene matches: 13.

This chain joins TRBV27 and TRBJ2-7; D not resolved. Germline V lookup: CDR1 MNHEY, CDR2 SMNVEV (reference sequence). This CDR3 has 13 amino acids. Deletions cut 10 bases from V and 0 bases from J, with 13 bases between. The CDR3 loop is CATPTDTSYEQYF. CDR3 DNA: TGTGCCACTCCCACAGACACCTCCTACGAGCAGTACTTC.